Listed below are T cell receptor beta chains from one sample, sequenced in a study of cytomegalovirus exposure and HLA in healthy donors. Libraries were prepared by immunoSEQ multiplex PCR; TCRdb keeps only in-frame clonotypes and omits some of them. The table lists some 150,000 clones, around 77% of them singletons, with around 3.4% in the top ten. The source material was PBMCs. The receptors come from a man between 25 and 39 years old in good health and CMV-seropositive. Both conserved end residues are part of each CDR3. The D gene is left open where the match is weak. Clone size, where shown, is once, few, many, or a class for clones that have expanded.

cdr3_length d_call j_call clone_size v_call cdr3_nt cdr3_aa
14 NA TRBJ2-7 NA TRBV5-4 TGTGCCAGCAGCAGAGGGGGGGGCCAATACGAGCAGTACTTC CASSRGGGQYEQYF
15 NA TRBJ1-6 once TRBV5-1 TGCGCCAGCAGCTTTGACCAGGGAAATAATTCACCCCTCCACTTT CASSFDQGNNSPLHF
18 TRBD2 TRBJ2-2 few TRBV6-1 TGTGCCAGCAGTGAAGAAACTAGCGGGGGCCCGAACACCGGGGAGCTGTTTTTT CASSEETSGGPNTGELFF
15 TRBD2 TRBJ2-3 few TRBV7-6 TGTGCCAGCAGTTCACTAGCGGGGGGCACAGATACGCAGTATTTT CASSSLAGGTDTQYF
16 TRBD1 TRBJ2-5 NA TRBV4-1 TGCGCCAGCAGCCAAGATCTGGGGACAGGGGAAGAGACCCAGTACTTC CASSQDLGTGEETQYF
15 TRBD2 TRBJ2-1 NA TRBV2 TGTGCCAGCAGTTCCGGGGGGGGAGACTACAATGAGCAGTTCTTC CASSSGGGDYNEQFF
12 NA TRBJ1-2 NA TRBV6-5 TGTGCCTCCCGGAGGGGAGACTATGGCTACACCTTC CASRRGDYGYTF
17 TRBD1 TRBJ2-7 few TRBV4-1 TGCGCCAGCAGCCAATCGCCGGGACAGCGGATCTCCTACGAGCAGTACTTC CASSQSPGQRISYEQYF
13 NA TRBJ2-2 few TRBV6-4 TGTGCCAGCAGTGACTCGTTTCTCGGGGAGCTGTTTTTT CASSDSFLGELFF
18 NA TRBJ2-1 NA TRBV11-3 TGTGCCAGCAGCTTAGATTTTTCGAGCGACAGCTCCTACAATGAGCAGTTCTTC CASSLDFSSDSSYNEQFF
14 NA TRBJ2-5 NA TRBV28 TGTGCCAGCAGTTTCCGGGACACCCAAGAGACCCAGTACTTC CASSFRDTQETQYF
15 TRBD1 TRBJ2-7 NA TRBV4-1 TGCGCCAGCAGCCTCACAGGGGGTGGCTCCTACGAGCAGTACTTC CASSLTGGGSYEQYF
17 TRBD2 TRBJ2-1 once TRBV5-1 TGCGCCAGCAGCTTATCCAGGGAGGGAGTCTTCTACAATGAGCAGTTCTTC CASSLSREGVFYNEQFF
15 NA TRBJ2-7 NA TRBV27 TGTGCCAGCAGTACCACCCGGTCGGGGGTGGGGGAGCAGTACTTC CASSTTRSGVGEQYF
13 NA TRBJ2-5 NA TRBV6-1 TGTGCCAGCAGCCGCGGACAGCAAGAGACCCAGTACTTC CASSRGQQETQYF
16 NA TRBJ2-3 NA TRBV6-4 TGTGCCAGCAGTCTATCGCAGGGGGGAGCGGCAGATACGCAGTATTTT CASSLSQGGAADTQYF
13 NA TRBJ1-4 NA TRBV28 TGTGCCATTTTAAACCCCCGGGAGGGGAAACTGTTTTTT CAILNPREGKLFF